These 15 T cell receptor beta chains were sequenced from one sample in a study of shared clonotypes between healthy human individuals. The table came from immunoSEQ multiplex PCR; TCRdb's copy has only in-frame clones and leaves some out. The table includes 2 million to 2.5 million clones, about nine tenths detected once. Sequencing used naive CD4+ T cells from PBMCs. Noted subset: CD45RA+ positively selected. The source of these receptors is a man aged 18 to 29 in good health. Some clones in this sample may be carry-over from other donors' samples.

This clone was detected only once. This chain uses TRBV2 with TRBJ1-1; D may be TRBD1 (5 bases). V was clipped by 4 bases and J by 1 base, with 10 bases between them. The CDR3 extends over 14 amino acids. Germline V gene sequence: CDR1 SNHLY, CDR2 FYNNEI. In DNA, the CDR3 is TGTGCCAGCAGTGGTTCGGGGCGGAACACTGAAGCTTTCTTT. It is translated as CASSGSGRNTEAFF.

In regard to this clone: This specimen includes other DNA sequences encoding the same CDR3. This sequence joins TRBV18 and TRBJ2-7, with D possibly being TRBD2 (6 bases). The ends were cut back, 3 bases at V and 3 bases at J, with 9 bases in the middle. The CDR3 runs to 13 residues. Germline CDR1 and CDR2: KGHSH and LQKENI. The CDR3 sequence is CASSPLGSYEQYF. In nucleotides, the CDR3 is TGTGCCAGCTCACCGCTCGGGAGCTACGAGCAGTACTTC.

J is TRBJ2-1 and V is TRBV6-5, with a tentative D call TRBD2 (7 bases). Looked up from germline, CDR1 is MNHEY and CDR2 is SVGAGI. The CDR3 contains 16 residues. Trimming left V 2 bases short and J 1 base short, with 12 bases between. Here the CDR3 reads CASSYTQGGSYNEQFF. DNA for the CDR3: TGTGCCAGCAGTTACACACAGGGAGGGTCCTACAATGAGCAGTTCTTC.

V gene TRBV7-9 combines with J gene TRBJ1-4, with D perhaps TRBD1 (6 bases). V lost 7 bases, J lost 5 bases, and 14 bases lay in between. Germline CDR1 is SEHNR and CDR2 is FQNEAQ (reference sequence). The CDR3 consists of 14 residues. CDR3 sequence: CASMAGARNEKLFF. CDR3 bases: TGTGCCAGCATGGCGGGGGCCAGAAATGAAAAACTGTTTTTT.

This chain joins TRBV28 and TRBJ1-1, with D tentatively TRBD1 (6 bases). Germline-derived CDR1 and CDR2 are MDHEN and SYDVKM. The CDR3 runs to 15 residues. V shed 6 bases and J shed 1 base, with 15 bases lying between them. CDR3 in DNA: TGTGCCAGCAGGTGGACAGCCATCCGGAACACTGAAGCTTTCTTT. This sequence encodes CASRWTAIRNTEAFF.

The chain has TRBV6-5 and TRBJ1-6; possibly TRBD1 for D (5 bases). The V end was cut by 0 bases, the J end by 10 bases, with 13 bases between. The CDR3 totals 15 residues. Germline lookup yields CDR1 MNHEY and CDR2 SVGAGI. The chain's CDR3 is CASSYSIVGGSPLHF. Written as DNA, the CDR3 is TGTGCCAGCAGTTACTCGATAGTTGGGGGATCACCCCTCCACTTT.

Remarks on this clone: The same CDR3 is also encoded by other DNA sequences in this sample. The chain is built from TRBV30 and TRBJ1-2, with D possibly being TRBD1 (6 bases). CDR1 and CDR2 (germline): GTSNPN, SVGIG (reference sequence). This CDR3 is 12 amino acids long. V was pared by 2 bases and J by 5 bases, with 9 bases between. In nucleotides, the CDR3 is TGTGCCTGGAGTTTACAGGGATATGGCTACACCTTC. Amino acids: CAWSLQGYGYTF.

Of note for this clone: Different DNA sequences within this sample yield the same CDR3. J is TRBJ1-2 and V is TRBV20-1; no reliable D call. This CDR3 is 11 amino acids long. CDR1 and CDR2 from the germline V gene are DFQATT and SNEGSKA (reference sequence). V was clipped by 3 bases and J by 5 bases, with 7 bases between them. CDR3 bases: TGCAGTGCTAGTAAGGGATATGGCTACACCTTC. It codes for CSASKGYGYTF.

This clone has only one observation. This chain connects TRBV5-4 to TRBJ2-2, with no clear D. The CDR3 length is 15 residues. Germline V gene data show CDR1 as SGHNT and CDR2 as YYREEE (reference sequence). With 4 bases removed from V and 0 bases from J, the gap between germline ends came to 10 bases. DNA for the CDR3: TGTGCCAGCAGCGGGATGGGGTCGAACACCGGGGAGCTGTTTTTT. It yields the protein CASSGMGSNTGELFF.

The chain links TRBV28 to TRBJ2-7, with 12 bases aligning to TRBD2. The germline gives CDR1 MDHEN, CDR2 SYDVKM. There are 18 residues in the CDR3. Unmatched junction bases numbered 13, after V lost 4 bases and J lost 3 bases. The CDR3 here is CASSSATSGGSISYEQYF. As DNA, the CDR3 is TGTGCCAGCAGTTCCGCGACTAGCGGGGGCTCGATCAGCTACGAGCAGTACTTC.

The chain employs TRBV28 and TRBJ1-4, with TRBD1 as a possible D gene (6 bases). The CDR3 has 15 amino acids. V was shortened by 4 bases and J by 7 bases, with 16 bases between the two germline ends. Looked up from germline, CDR1 is MDHEN and CDR2 is SYDVKM. The CDR3 is CASSSPKGGGEKLFF. The CDR3 bases are TGTGCCAGCAGTTCCCCCAAAGGGGGGGGTGAAAAACTGTTTTTT.

The count of this clone is one. CDR3 DNA sequence: TGCGCCAGCAGCTTGGGTTGGGACCCATTTTACGAGCAGTACTTC. It is translated as CASSLGWDPFYEQYF. The rearrangement joins TRBV5-1 to TRBJ2-7, with D perhaps assigned TRBD1 or TRBD2 (5 bases each). Trimming cost V 0 bases and J 4 bases, with 14 bases left between them. The germline V gene has CDR1 SGHRS and CDR2 YFSETQ. The CDR3 consists of 15 residues.

Here the CDR3 reads CASRRDGSGNTIYF. The CDR3 DNA reads as TGTGCCAGTAGGCGGGACGGCTCTGGAAACACCATATATTTT. V is TRBV19 and J is TRBJ1-3, with D perhaps matching TRBD1 (5 bases). The CDR3 consists of 14 residues. In germline, CDR1 is LNHDA, CDR2 SQIVND (reference sequence). V was trimmed by 6 bases and J by 0 bases, leaving 9 bases between them.

In its sample, this clone was seen a few times. The V and J genes are TRBV11-2 and TRBJ1-1; D unclear. V was pared by 2 bases and J by 1 base, with 11 bases between. CDR3 size: 15 residues. Germline V gene data show CDR1 as SGHAT and CDR2 as FQNNGV. In DNA form, the CDR3 reads TGTGCCAGCAGCTTATTATGGGGATCGAACACTGAAGCTTTCTTT. This sequence encodes CASSLLWGSNTEAFF.

The rearrangement uses TRBV6-5 and TRBJ1-6, with 9 positions matching TRBD1. V dropped 5 bases and J dropped 7; count of bases not matched to a gene: 3. This CDR3 is built from 14 residues. The germline V gene encodes CDR1 MNHEY and CDR2 SVGAGI. The CDR3 is CASSTGTGNSPLHF. The CDR3 DNA reads as TGTGCCAGCAGTACCGGGACAGGGAATTCACCCCTCCACTTT.